This T cell receptor (beta chain) comes out of a study of cytomegalovirus exposure and HLA in healthy donors. Primers: 60 Vbeta forward and 13 Jbeta reverse. The repertoire was sequenced with immunoSEQ multiplex PCR; TCRdb's copy has only in-frame clones and lacks some. Of 40,000 to 60,000 clones listed, over 60% are singletons. The study, taken as a whole, reports: Because they were indistinguishable, some V segments, including TRBV6-2 and TRBV6-3, were excluded. Confirmation in vitro established that a few CMV-associated chains were specific for CMV antigens. An analysis was carried out later, and it reportedly showed fewer N-insertions in an Asian-associated ancestry cluster than the approximately 670-donor mean.

The length of the CDR3 is 13 residues. Trimming pared 7 bases from V and 4 bases from J, leaving 17 bases between. Germline loops: CDR1 SQVTM, CDR2 ANQGSEA. In regard to this clone: The antigen is undetermined.

The TCR comes from a woman aged 45-65 years in good health and CMV-seronegative. The V gene is TRBV29-1, the J gene TRBJ2-7; tentatively, D is TRBD1 (5 bases). Sequenced material: PBMCs. CDR3 sequence: CSAQGSGAYEQYF. As DNA, the CDR3 is TGCAGCGCCCAGGGTAGTGGGGCGTACGAGCAGTACTTC.